One and the same sample provided the 4 T cell receptor beta chains below, sequenced in a study of T cell responses to AZD1222 COVID-19 vaccine. Assay used: immunoSEQ multiplex PCR; TCRdb lists only in-frame clones, some missing. Of fewer than 130,000 clones in the sample, approximately 94% were seen once. The sample was peripheral blood, taken 28 days after the second AZD1222 dose. These receptors were collected from an adult who received the AZD1222 COVID-19 vaccine.

This clone was counted a single time. The chain joins TRBV5-1 to TRBJ2-1, with 7 bases fitting TRBD2. The CDR3 is 16 amino acids. CDR1 SGHRS and CDR2 YFSETQ come from the germline V gene. V was pared by 5 bases and J by 6 bases, with 14 bases of the junction left unmatched. The CDR3 DNA sequence: TGCGCCAGCAGGCGGGCGGGGGACGCCTCGATCAATGAGCAGTTCTTC. Encoded protein: CASRRAGDASINEQFF.

The V gene is TRBV20-1, the J gene TRBJ1-1; TRBD1 is a possible D gene (6 bases). This CDR3 region has 14 residues. V lost 3 bases and J 4 bases, leaving 15 bases between the germline ends. The germline CDR1 and CDR2 sequences are DFQATT and SNEGSKA (reference sequence). CDR3 in amino acids: CSASLRGLGTEAFF. As DNA, the CDR3 is TGCAGTGCTAGTCTCAGGGGTTTGGGCACTGAAGCTTTCTTT.

The CDR3 loop reads CASSRANHGNSPLHF. In nucleotides, the CDR3 is TGTGCCAGTTCGAGGGCCAACCACGGAAATTCACCCCTCCACTTT. The rearrangement links TRBV19 to TRBJ1-6; D is ambiguous. Trimming pared 8 bases from V and 7 bases from J, leaving 18 bases between. The CDR3 extends over 15 amino acids. Germline CDR1 reads LNHDA; CDR2 reads SQIVND (reference sequence).

The chain carries TRBV5-1 and TRBJ1-6; 7 positions match TRBD1. Germline V gives CDR1 SGHRS, CDR2 YFSETQ. The CDR3 is made up of 17 amino acids. The trim removed 0 bases at V and 10 bases at J, leaving 13 bases unmatched. The CDR3 coding sequence is TGCGCCAGCAGCTTGGTAGGACAGGATTTCTCGGGGTCACCCCTCCACTTT. Encoded protein: CASSLVGQDFSGSPLHF.